A selection of T cell receptor beta chains follows, all from one sample in a study of shared clonotypes between healthy human individuals. Profiling relied on immunoSEQ multiplex PCR, and the TCRdb table lists in-frame clones only, not all of them. The sample shows millions of clones, 95% of them seen only once. The sequencing input was naive CD4+ T cells sorted from blood. The source is a young man in good health. Each CDR3 is given without its conserved first and last residue.

CDR3 length,J gene,V gene,CDR3 protein
11,TRBJ1-5,TRBV6-5,ASSYTFNQPQH
11,TRBJ1-1,TRBV7-9,ASSSDSNTEAF
12,TRBJ1-2,TRBV9,ASSPNPSGDGYT
12,TRBJ2-2,TRBV9,ASRPGVDTGELF
12,TRBJ1-4,TRBV25-1,ASSEFLGGEKLF
12,TRBJ1-1,TRBV5-1,ASSLEGTPNEAF
12,TRBJ1-6,TRBV2,ASSERDSNSPLH
11,TRBJ2-7,TRBV19,ASRHNNAYEQY
13,TRBJ2-2,TRBV15,ATSRDQNKGGMLF
14,TRBJ1-5,TRBV6-6,ASSYGGTSGNQPQH
14,TRBJ2-1,TRBV7-8,ASSLVVGRNRPEQF
13,TRBJ1-1,TRBV5-1,ASSLVSNRITEAF
14,TRBJ2-5,TRBV5-6,ASSQGLAGGQETQY
13,TRBJ2-7,TRBV9,ASSVGAGGPDEQY
14,TRBJ2-1,TRBV6-5,ASSYSIGEIGNEQF
12,TRBJ1-1,TRBV7-3,ASSVTGANTEAF
10,TRBJ1-2,TRBV5-4,ASSLDRGSYT
8,TRBJ2-5,TRBV4-1,ASSQETQY
11,TRBJ1-1,TRBV5-8,ASSITWGTEAF
10,TRBJ1-1,TRBV10-3,AINRSGSEAF
13,TRBJ2-3,TRBV6-1,ASRIAGAHTDTQY
12,TRBJ2-5,TRBV12-5,GTSGGGGQETQY
15,TRBJ2-1,TRBV5-1,ASSLGGTSGRFNEQF
12,TRBJ1-1,TRBV6-1,ASSRGQGKWEAF
10,TRBJ2-1,TRBV6-6,ASSYSLAGGF
11,TRBJ2-7,TRBV6-1,ASSPLRVYEQY
12,TRBJ1-4,TRBV2,ASSPGRNNEKLF
11,TRBJ1-2,TRBV5-1,ASSLGNNYGYT
9,TRBJ1-5,TRBV28,ASSYNQPQH
13,TRBJ2-7,TRBV30,AWSFRGLSAYEQY
11,TRBJ1-3,TRBV6-6,ASSYTIGNTIY
11,TRBJ1-2,TRBV11-2,ASSPDRGYGYT
11,TRBJ1-1,TRBV5-1,ASSSEGGTEAF
15,TRBJ2-6,TRBV11-1,ASSLRAADSGANVLT
13,TRBJ1-1,TRBV10-3,AISEKTGMNTEAF
13,TRBJ1-2,TRBV6-5,ASSYVAGTPYGYT
14,TRBJ2-3,TRBV9,ASSTIDRGPTDTQY
13,TRBJ1-5,TRBV12-5,ASGPGQGANQPQH
11,TRBJ2-7,TRBV10-3,AVGTGRSYEQY